The text below deals with one T cell receptor (beta chain). This sample is drawn from a study of blood T cell repertoires in COVID-19. Some clones are missing from TCRdb's copy, which holds only in-frame ones; the method was immunoSEQ multiplex PCR. The sample shows 80,000 to 100,000 clones, over 70% of them seen only once. The sequencing sample was made of peripheral blood. This clonotype was obtained from a human donor in a cohort sampled during active COVID-19.

CDR3 DNA sequence: TGTGCCAGCAGCTTAGCCGGACAGGGGCCCCTAGGTACGCAGTATTTT. Translation gives CASSLAGQGPLGTQYF. The chain couples TRBV11-3 to TRBJ2-3; TRBD1 agrees at 9 bases. The germline CDR1 and CDR2 sequences are SGHNT and YENEEA. This CDR3 spans 16 amino acids. Trimming at V came to 1 base and at J to 8 bases, leaving 10 bases not matched to a gene.